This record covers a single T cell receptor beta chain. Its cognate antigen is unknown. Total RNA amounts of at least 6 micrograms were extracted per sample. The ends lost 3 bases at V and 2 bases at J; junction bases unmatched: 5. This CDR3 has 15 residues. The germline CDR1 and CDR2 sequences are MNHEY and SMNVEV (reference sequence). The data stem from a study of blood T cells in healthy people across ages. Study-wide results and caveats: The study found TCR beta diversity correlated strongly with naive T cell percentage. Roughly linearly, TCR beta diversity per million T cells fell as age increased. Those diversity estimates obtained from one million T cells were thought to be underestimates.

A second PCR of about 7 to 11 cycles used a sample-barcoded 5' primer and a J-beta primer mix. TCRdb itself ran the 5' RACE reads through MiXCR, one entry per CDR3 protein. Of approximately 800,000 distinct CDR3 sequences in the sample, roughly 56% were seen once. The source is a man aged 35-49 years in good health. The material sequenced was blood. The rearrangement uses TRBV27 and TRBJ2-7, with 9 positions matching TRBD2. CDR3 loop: CASSLTSGETYEQYF. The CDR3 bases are TGTGCCAGCAGTTTGACTAGCGGAGAAACCTACGAGCAGTACTTC.